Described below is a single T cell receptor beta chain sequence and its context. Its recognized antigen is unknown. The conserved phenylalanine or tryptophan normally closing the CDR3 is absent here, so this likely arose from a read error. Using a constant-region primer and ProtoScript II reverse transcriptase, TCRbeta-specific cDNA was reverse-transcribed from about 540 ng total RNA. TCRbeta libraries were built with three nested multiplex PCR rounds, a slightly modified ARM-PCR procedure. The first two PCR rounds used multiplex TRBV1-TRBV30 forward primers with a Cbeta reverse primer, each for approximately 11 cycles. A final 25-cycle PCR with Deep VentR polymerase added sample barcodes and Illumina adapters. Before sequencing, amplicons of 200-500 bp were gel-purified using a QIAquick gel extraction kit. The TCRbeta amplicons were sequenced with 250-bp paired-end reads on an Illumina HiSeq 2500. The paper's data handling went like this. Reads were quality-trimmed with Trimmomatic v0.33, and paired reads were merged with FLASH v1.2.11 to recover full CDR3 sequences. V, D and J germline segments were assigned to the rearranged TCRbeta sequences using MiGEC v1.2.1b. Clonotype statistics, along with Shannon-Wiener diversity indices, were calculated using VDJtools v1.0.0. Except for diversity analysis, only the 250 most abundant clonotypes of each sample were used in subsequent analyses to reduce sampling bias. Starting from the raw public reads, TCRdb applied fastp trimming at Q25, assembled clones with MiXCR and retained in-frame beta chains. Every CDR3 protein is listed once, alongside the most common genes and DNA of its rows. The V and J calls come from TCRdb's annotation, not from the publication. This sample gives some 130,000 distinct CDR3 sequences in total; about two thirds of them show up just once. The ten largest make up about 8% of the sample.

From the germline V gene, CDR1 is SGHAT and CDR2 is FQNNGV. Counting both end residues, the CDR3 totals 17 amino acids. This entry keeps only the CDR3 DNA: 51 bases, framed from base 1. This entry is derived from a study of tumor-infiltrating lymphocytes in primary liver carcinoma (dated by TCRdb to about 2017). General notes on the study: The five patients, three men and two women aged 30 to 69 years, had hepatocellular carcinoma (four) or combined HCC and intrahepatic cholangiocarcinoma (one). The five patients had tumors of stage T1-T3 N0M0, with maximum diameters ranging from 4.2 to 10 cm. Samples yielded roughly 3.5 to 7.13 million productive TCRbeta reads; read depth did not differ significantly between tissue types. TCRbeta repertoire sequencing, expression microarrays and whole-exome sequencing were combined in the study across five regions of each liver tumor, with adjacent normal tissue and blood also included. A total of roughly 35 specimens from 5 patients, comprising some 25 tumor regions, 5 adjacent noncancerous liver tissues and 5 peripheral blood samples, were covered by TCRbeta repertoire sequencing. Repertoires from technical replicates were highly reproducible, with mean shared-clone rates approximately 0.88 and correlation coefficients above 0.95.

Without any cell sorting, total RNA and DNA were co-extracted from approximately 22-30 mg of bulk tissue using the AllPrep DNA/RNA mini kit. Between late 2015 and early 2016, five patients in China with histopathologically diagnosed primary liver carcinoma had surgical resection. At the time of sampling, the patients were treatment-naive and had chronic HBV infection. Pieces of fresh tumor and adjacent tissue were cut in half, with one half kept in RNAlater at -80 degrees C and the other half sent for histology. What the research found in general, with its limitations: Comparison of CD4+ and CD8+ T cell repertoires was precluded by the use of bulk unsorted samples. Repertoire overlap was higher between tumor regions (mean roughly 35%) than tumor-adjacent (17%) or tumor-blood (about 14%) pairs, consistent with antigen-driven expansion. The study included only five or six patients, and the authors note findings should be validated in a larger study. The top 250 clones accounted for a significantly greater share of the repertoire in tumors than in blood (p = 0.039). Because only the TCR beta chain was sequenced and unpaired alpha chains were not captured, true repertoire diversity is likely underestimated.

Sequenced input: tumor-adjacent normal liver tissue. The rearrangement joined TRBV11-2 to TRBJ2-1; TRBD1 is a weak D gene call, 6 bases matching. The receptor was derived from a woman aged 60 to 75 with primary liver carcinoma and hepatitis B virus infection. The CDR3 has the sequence CDSSLDQQGIVHNEQFS. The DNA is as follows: TGTGACAGCAGCTTAGATCAACAGGGTATAGTCCACAATGAGCAGTTCTCC.